This passage covers 12 T cell receptor beta chains from one sample sequenced in a study of blood T cells in healthy people across ages. PCR was performed a second time for roughly 7 to 12 cycles using a sample-barcoded 5' primer and a J-beta primer mix. MiXCR, run by TCRdb on the 5' RACE reads, gives a single entry per CDR3 protein. The table lists about 640,000 distinct CDR3 sequences, about 54% of them singletons, with more than 35% in the top ten. Sequenced input: blood. The receptors come from a man between 60 and 75 years old in good health.

The J gene is TRBJ2-3, the V gene TRBV5-1; 10 bases line up with TRBD1. The germline gives CDR1 SGHRS, CDR2 YFSETQ. J gave up 6 bases and V 9 bases, and 10 bases lay outside the gene matches. This CDR3 contains 14 residues. The DNA of the CDR3 is TGCGCCACTCGAGGGACAGGGGCAGAGGATACGCAGTATTTT. Protein sequence: CATRGTGAEDTQYF.

This clonotype was observed a handful of times. This chain links TRBV7-2 with TRBJ1-2; weak D call: TRBD1 (6 bases). Trimming left V 1 base short and J 7 bases short, with 25 bases between. CDR3 size: 18 residues. Germline V gene lookup returns CDR1 SGHTA and CDR2 FQGNSA. The CDR3 loop reads CASSLDGFSPYEGGGYTF. CDR3 DNA sequence: TGTGCCAGCAGCTTAGATGGATTTTCCCCCTATGAGGGGGGTGGCTACACCTTC.

This chain connects TRBV6-1 to TRBJ2-7; D possibly corresponds to TRBD1 (5 bases). Trimming pared 10 bases from V and 2 bases from J, leaving 18 bases between. Germline V lookup: CDR1 MNHNS, CDR2 SASEGT. The length of the CDR3 is 14 residues. The CDR3 reads CATSRQLGAYEQYF. CDR3 coding DNA: TGTGCCACCTCCCGACAGCTTGGGGCCTACGAGCAGTACTTC.

The CDR3 nucleotides are TGTGCCAGCAGCTTAGCACAAGGCTCTGGGGCCAACGTCCTGACTTTC. Residues: CASSLAQGSGANVLTF. The chain uses TRBV7-8 and TRBJ2-6; D gene ambiguous. Germline CDR1 is SGHVS and CDR2 is FQNEAQ. Trimming cost V 0 bases and J 0 bases, with 6 bases left between them. The CDR3 is made up of 16 amino acids.

V gene TRBV7-2 combines with J gene TRBJ1-2, with 8 nucleotides matching TRBD1. V was clipped by 1 base and J by 4 bases; unmatched bases: 5. The CDR3 is 15 residues long. Per germline, CDR1 SGHTA and CDR2 FQGNSA. In DNA, the CDR3 is TGTGCCAGCAGCTTAGGACAGGGGCCGCGCTATGGCTACACCTTC. Translating it yields CASSLGQGPRYGYTF.

The V call is TRBV6-1, the J call TRBJ1-4, with D possibly matching TRBD1 (5 bases). Germline lookup yields CDR1 MNHNS and CDR2 SASEGT. The V gene lost 7 bases and the J gene lost 0 bases, with 21 bases spanning the gap. CDR3 size: 18 residues. The CDR3 DNA reads as TGTGCCAGCAATAACCCACGGGGGGTGATCGCAACTAATGAAAAACTGTTTTTT. This encodes CASNNPRGVIATNEKLFF.

The V gene is TRBV4-2, the J gene TRBJ1-6, with no clear D. The CDR3 sequence is 15 residues long. The V and J ends lost 0 bases and 10 bases respectively, with 13 bases between them. Germline CDR1 is LGHNA and CDR2 is YNFKEQ. The CDR3 is CASSQDLYRESPLHF. CDR3 in DNA: TGTGCCAGCAGCCAAGATCTTTACCGGGAGTCACCCCTCCACTTT.

The chain recombines TRBV6-2 or TRBV6-3 with TRBJ1-2; 7 nucleotides agree with TRBD1. The ends lost 2 bases at V and 4 bases at J; junction bases unmatched: 7. This CDR3 is built from 15 residues. CDR1 MNHEY and CDR2 SVGEGT come from the germline V gene. DNA for the CDR3: TGTGCCAGCAGTTACAGGGACAGAATGCTCTATGGCTACACCTTC. Translation: CASSYRDRMLYGYTF.

This clonotype has just a few counts. The chain couples TRBV6-1 to TRBJ2-1; TRBD1 might be the D (6 bases). Trimming cost V 7 bases and J 0 bases, with 28 bases left between them. In germline, CDR1 is MNHNS, CDR2 SASEGT. The CDR3 spans 20 residues. CDR3 region: CASNIPSAPGTKSSYNEQFF. Here the CDR3 DNA reads TGTGCCAGCAACATTCCCTCCGCCCCCGGGACAAAAAGCTCCTACAATGAGCAGTTCTTC.

The chain joins TRBV20-1 to TRBJ2-7; D is possibly TRBD2 (6 bases). This CDR3 region has 13 residues. V was cut by 4 bases and J by 2 bases, with 12 bases left in between. Germline V CDR1 and CDR2: DFQATT, SNEGSKA (reference sequence). The chain's CDR3 is CSATPGLTYEQYF. CDR3 nucleotides: TGCAGTGCTACCCCGGGACTCACCTACGAGCAGTACTTC.

The chain uses TRBV7-9 and TRBJ2-6; 10 nucleotides align to TRBD1. The germline V gene has CDR1 SEHNR and CDR2 FQNEAQ (reference sequence). The CDR3 totals 18 residues. J gave up 0 bases and V 4 bases, and 6 bases lay outside the gene matches. The CDR3 protein is CASSSWTGGDSGANVLTF. CDR3 DNA: TGTGCCAGCAGCTCCTGGACAGGGGGAGACTCTGGGGCCAACGTCCTGACTTTC. Looking up the rest from reference TRBV7-9 and TRBJ2-6 gives the full variable domain: DTGVSQNPRHKITKRGQNVTFRCDPISEHNRLYWYRQTLGQGPEFLTYFQNEAQLEKSRLLSDRFSAERPKGSFSTLEIQRTEQGDSAMYLCASSSWTGGDSGANVLTFGAGSRLTVL.

Ten or more counts support this clonotype. The gene calls are TRBV4-2 and TRBJ2-1; D is unclear. From germline, CDR1 is LGHNA and CDR2 YNFKEQ. The CDR3 runs 15 residues. Trimming took 0 bases from V and 5 from J, leaving 11 bases between them. The CDR3 loop reads CASSQDGQRDNEQFF. Here the CDR3 DNA reads TGTGCCAGCAGCCAAGATGGCCAGCGAGACAATGAGCAGTTCTTC.